This T cell receptor (beta chain) was documented in a study of CD8+ T cells in alopecia areata. Per the germline V gene, CDR1 is SGHTA and CDR2 is FQGTGA. With 5 bases removed from V and 5 bases from J, the gap between germline ends came to 15 bases. This CDR3 has 14 residues. Extraction and reverse transcription of RNA yielded cDNA as the sequencing template. TCRdb's copy holds only in-frame clones and misses some; the assay was immunoSEQ multiplex PCR. In the table there are about 190,000 clones, approximately 56% of which are singletons. Treatment noted: oral pan-JAK inhibitor, 5-10 mg twice daily.

The sample consisted of CD4+ T cells sorted from blood, taken at week 4, from a patient treated with tofacitinib. V gene TRBV7-3 combines with J gene TRBJ2-5; a possible D gene is TRBD1 (7 bases). This receptor was obtained from a human donor with alopecia areata. CDR3 coding DNA: TGTGCCAGCAGCCGGGACAGCGCGGGGGAGACCCAGTACTTC. It translates to CASSRDSAGETQYF.